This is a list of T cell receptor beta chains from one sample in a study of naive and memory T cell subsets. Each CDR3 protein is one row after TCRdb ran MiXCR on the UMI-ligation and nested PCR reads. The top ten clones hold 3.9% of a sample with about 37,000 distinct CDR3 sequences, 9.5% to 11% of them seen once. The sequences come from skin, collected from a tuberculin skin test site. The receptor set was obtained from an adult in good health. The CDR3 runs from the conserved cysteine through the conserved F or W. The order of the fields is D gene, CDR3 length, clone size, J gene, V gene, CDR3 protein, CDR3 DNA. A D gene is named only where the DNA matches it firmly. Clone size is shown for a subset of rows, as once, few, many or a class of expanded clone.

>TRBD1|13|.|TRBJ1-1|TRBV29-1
CSVSRDRGTEAFF
TGCAGCGTTTCCCGGGACAGGGGCACTGAAGCTTTCTTT
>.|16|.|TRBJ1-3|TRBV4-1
CASSRAGLSSGNTIYF
TGCGCCAGCAGCCGGGCGGGACTGTCCTCTGGAAACACCATATATTTT
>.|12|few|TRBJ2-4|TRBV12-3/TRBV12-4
CASKSDGNIQYF
TGTGCCAGCAAATCCGACGGGAACATTCAGTACTTC
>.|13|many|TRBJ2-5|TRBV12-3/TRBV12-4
CASSLLIQETQYF
TGTGCCAGCAGTTTACTGATCCAAGAGACCCAGTACTTC
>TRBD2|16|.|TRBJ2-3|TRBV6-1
CASSAELAGGPDTQYF
TGTGCCAGCAGTGCCGAACTAGCGGGAGGGCCAGATACGCAGTATTTT
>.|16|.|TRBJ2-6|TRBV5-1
CASSLGGVIGANVLTF
TGCGCCAGCAGCTTGGGGGGCGTAATAGGGGCCAACGTCCTGACTTTC
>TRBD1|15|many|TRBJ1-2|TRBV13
CASSPQGARNYGYTF
TGTGCCAGCAGCCCCCAGGGGGCTCGTAACTATGGCTACACCTTC
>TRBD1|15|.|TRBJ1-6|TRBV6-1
CASREQDRDNSPLHF
TGTGCCAGCAGAGAGCAGGACAGGGATAATTCACCCCTCCACTTT
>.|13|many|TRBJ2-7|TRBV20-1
CSASILRDYEQYF
TGCAGTGCTAGTATTTTACGGGACTACGAGCAGTACTTC
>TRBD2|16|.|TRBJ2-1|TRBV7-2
CASSQLTSGGYNEQFF
TGTGCCAGCAGCCAACTTACTAGCGGGGGCTACAATGAGCAGTTCTTC
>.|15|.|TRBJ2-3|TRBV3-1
CASSQLGSRTDTQYF
TGTGCCAGCAGCCAACTCGGGAGTAGGACAGATACGCAGTATTTT
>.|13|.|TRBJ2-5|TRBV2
CASSREEGETQYF
TGTGCCAGCAGTAGAGAGGAGGGGGAGACCCAGTACTTC
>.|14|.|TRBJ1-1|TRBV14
CASSRQQGRTEAFF
TGTGCCAGCAGCCGTCAACAGGGTCGCACTGAAGCTTTCTTT
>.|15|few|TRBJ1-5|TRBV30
CAWSLRGLFNQPQHF
TGTGCCTGGAGTCTCCGCGGGCTCTTCAATCAGCCCCAGCATTTT
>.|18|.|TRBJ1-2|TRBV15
CATSRDRAEHLANYGYTF
TGTGCCACCAGCAGAGATCGGGCGGAACATCTAGCTAACTATGGCTACACCTTC
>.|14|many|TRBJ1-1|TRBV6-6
CASTYWGKSTEAFF
TGTGCCAGCACCTACTGGGGAAAGAGCACTGAAGCTTTCTTT
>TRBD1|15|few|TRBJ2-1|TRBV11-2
CASSPPTGDYNEQFF
TGTGCCAGCAGCCCGCCGACAGGGGACTACAATGAGCAGTTCTTC
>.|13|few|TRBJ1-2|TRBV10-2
CASSEAGNYGYTF
TGCGCCAGCAGTGAGGCGGGGAACTATGGCTACACCTTC
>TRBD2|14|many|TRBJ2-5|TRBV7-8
CASSFTGGVETQYF
TGTGCCAGCAGCTTCACGGGGGGGGTGGAGACCCAGTACTTC
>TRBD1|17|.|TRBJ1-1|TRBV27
CASSLTGVEGQSTEAFF
TGTGCCAGCAGCCTCACAGGGGTAGAGGGACAGAGCACTGAAGCTTTCTTT
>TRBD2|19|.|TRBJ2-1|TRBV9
CASSSGLAGRPSSYNEQFF
TGTGCCAGCAGCTCCGGACTAGCGGGACGACCCTCCTCCTACAATGAGCAGTTCTTC
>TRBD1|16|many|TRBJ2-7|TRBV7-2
CASSPGPGQGAYEQYF
TGTGCCAGCAGCCCCGGACCGGGACAGGGGGCTTACGAGCAGTACTTC
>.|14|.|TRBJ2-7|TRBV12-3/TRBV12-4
CASSLEGSSYEQYF
TGTGCCAGCAGTTTAGAGGGCAGCTCCTACGAGCAGTACTTC
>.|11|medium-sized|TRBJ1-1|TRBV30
CAWSVGTEAFF
TGTGCCTGGAGTGTAGGCACTGAAGCTTTCTTT
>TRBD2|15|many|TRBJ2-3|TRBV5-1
CASSSRGGAGDTQYF
TGCGCCAGCAGCTCACGCGGGGGGGCGGGAGATACGCAGTATTTT
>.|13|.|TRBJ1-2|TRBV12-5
CASGLDGGSGYTF
TGTGCTAGTGGTTTGGACGGGGGTAGTGGCTACACCTTC
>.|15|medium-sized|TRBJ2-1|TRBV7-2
CASSRGPSSYNEQFF
TGTGCCAGCAGCCGGGGACCGAGCTCCTACAATGAGCAGTTCTTC
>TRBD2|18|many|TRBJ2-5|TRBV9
CASSPDRLAGGRGETQYF
TGTGCCAGCAGCCCTGACCGACTAGCGGGGGGCCGGGGCGAGACCCAGTACTTC
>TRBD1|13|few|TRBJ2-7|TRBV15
CATGQAGGYEQYF
TGTGCCACCGGGCAGGCAGGGGGCTACGAGCAGTACTTC
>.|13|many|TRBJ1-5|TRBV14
CASSRQGNQPQHF
TGTGCCAGCAGCCGACAGGGCAATCAGCCCCAGCATTTT
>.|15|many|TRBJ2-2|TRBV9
CASSVGGTVTGELFF
TGTGCCAGCAGCGTAGGCGGGACAGTCACCGGGGAGCTGTTTTTT
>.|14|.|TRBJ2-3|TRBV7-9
CASRGAGTTDTQYF
TGTGCCAGCCGGGGGGCGGGGACCACAGATACGCAGTATTTT
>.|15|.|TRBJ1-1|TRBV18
CASSPSGAGHTEAFF
TGTGCCAGCTCACCTTCCGGCGCAGGGCACACTGAAGCTTTCTTT
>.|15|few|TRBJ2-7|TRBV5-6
CASSFWQTISYEQYF
TGTGCCAGCAGCTTTTGGCAGACCATCTCCTACGAGCAGTACTTC
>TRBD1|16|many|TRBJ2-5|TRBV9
CASSNNRGPRLETQYF
TGTGCCAGCAGCAACAACAGGGGCCCTAGGCTGGAGACCCAGTACTTC
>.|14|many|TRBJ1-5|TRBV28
CASSLGPGNQPQHF
TGTGCCAGCAGTTTAGGGCCGGGCAATCAGCCCCAGCATTTT
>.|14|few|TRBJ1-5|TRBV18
CASSPEGSNQPQHF
TGTGCCAGCTCTCCGGAGGGAAGCAATCAGCCCCAGCATTTT
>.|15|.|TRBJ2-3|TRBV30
CAWIEGGGPPDTQYF
TGTGCCTGGATCGAAGGGGGGGGCCCTCCAGATACGCAGTATTTT
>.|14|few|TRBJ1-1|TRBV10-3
CAISGNNWNTEAFF
TGTGCCATCAGTGGAAACAACTGGAACACTGAAGCTTTCTTT
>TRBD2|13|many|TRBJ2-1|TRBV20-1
CSAGTSGHNEQFF
TGCAGTGCCGGGACTAGCGGCCACAATGAGCAGTTCTTC
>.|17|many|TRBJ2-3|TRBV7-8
CASSQGRKRAVTDTQYF
TGTGCCAGCAGCCAAGGGAGGAAGAGGGCCGTCACAGATACGCAGTATTTT
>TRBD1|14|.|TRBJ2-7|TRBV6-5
CASTKTGGSYEQYF
TGTGCCAGCACTAAGACAGGGGGCTCCTACGAGCAGTACTTC
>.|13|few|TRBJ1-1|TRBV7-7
CASSRDAGGEAFF
TGTGCTAGCAGCCGGGATGCGGGTGGCGAAGCTTTCTTT
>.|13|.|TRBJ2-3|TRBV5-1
CASSLAEVDTQYF
TGCGCCAGCAGCTTGGCCGAGGTAGATACGCAGTATTTT
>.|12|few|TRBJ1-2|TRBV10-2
CASSEQGYGYTF
TGCGCCAGCAGTGAGCAGGGATATGGCTACACCTTC
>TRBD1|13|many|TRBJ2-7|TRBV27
CASSLRFGTGQYF
TGTGCCAGCAGTTTACGGTTCGGGACAGGCCAGTACTTC
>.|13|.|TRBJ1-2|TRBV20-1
CSANTGEIYGYTF
TGCAGTGCTAATACAGGAGAAATCTATGGCTACACCTTC
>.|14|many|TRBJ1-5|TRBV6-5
CASSHGQLNQPQHF
TGTGCCAGCAGTCACGGACAGCTCAATCAGCCCCAGCATTTT
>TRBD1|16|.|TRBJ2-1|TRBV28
CASSHPTGNPYNEQFF
TGTGCCAGCAGTCACCCGACAGGGAACCCATACAATGAGCAGTTCTTC
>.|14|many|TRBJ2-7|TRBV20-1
CSASHPQSGYEQYF
TGCAGTGCTAGCCACCCACAGTCTGGCTACGAGCAGTACTTC
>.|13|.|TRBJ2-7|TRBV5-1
CASSPQGNYEQYF
TGCGCCAGCAGCCCTCAGGGGAACTACGAGCAGTACTTC
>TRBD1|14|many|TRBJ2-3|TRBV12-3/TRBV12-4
CASSSGQLKGTQYF
TGTGCCAGCAGTTCGGGACAGCTGAAGGGTACGCAGTATTTT
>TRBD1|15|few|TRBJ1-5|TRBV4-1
CASSYDRGPNQPQHF
TGCGCCAGCAGCTACGACAGGGGGCCCAATCAGCCCCAGCATTTT